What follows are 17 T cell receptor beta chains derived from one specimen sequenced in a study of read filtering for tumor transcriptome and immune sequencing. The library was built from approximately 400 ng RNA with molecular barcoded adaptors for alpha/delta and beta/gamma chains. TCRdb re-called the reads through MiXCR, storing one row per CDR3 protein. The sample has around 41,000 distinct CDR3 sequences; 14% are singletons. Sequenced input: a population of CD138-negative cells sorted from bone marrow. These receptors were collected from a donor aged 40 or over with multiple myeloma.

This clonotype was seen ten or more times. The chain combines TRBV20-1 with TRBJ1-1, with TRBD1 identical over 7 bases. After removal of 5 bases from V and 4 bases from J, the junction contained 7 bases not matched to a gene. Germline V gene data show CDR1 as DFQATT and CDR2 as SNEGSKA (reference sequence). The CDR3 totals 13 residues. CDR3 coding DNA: TGCAGTGCTCGTCGCGACAGGGCCACTGAAGCTTTCTTT. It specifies CSARRDRATEAFF.

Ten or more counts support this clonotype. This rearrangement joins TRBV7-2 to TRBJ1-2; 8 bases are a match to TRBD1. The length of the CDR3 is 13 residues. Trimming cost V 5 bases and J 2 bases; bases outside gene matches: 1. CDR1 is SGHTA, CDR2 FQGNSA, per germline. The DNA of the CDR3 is TGTGCCAGCAGCCGGGACAGGAACTATGGCTACACCTTC. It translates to CASSRDRNYGYTF.

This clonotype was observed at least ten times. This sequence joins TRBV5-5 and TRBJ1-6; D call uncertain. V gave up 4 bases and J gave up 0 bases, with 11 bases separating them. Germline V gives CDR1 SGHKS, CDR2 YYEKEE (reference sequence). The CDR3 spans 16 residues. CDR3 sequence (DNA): TGTGCCAGCAGCCTCATCGGGCTCTCCTATAATTCACCCCTCCACTTT. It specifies CASSLIGLSYNSPLHF.

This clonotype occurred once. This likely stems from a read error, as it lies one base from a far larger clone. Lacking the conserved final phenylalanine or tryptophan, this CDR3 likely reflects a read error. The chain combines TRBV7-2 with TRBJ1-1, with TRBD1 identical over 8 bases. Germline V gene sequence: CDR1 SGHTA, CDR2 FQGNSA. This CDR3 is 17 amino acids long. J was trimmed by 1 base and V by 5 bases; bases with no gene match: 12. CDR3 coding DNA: TGTGCCAGCAGCCAACAGAGGACAGGGCGGGGGAACACTGAAGCTTTCATT. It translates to CASSQQRTGRGNTEAFI.

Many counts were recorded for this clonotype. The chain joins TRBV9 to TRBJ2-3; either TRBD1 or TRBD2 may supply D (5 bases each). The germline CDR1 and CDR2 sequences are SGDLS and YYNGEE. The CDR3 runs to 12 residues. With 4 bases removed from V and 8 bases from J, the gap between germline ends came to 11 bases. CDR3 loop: CASSYPGRTQYF. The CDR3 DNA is TGTGCCAGCAGCTACCCGGGACGTACGCAGTATTTT.

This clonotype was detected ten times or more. In DNA form, the CDR3 reads TGTGCCAGCAGGACCCCCCCCGATACGCAGTATTTT. Its translation: CASRTPPDTQYF. The chain recombines TRBV2 with TRBJ2-3; no definite D call. Germline V CDR1 and CDR2: SNHLY, FYNNEI. Trimming took 6 bases from V and 6 from J, leaving 10 bases between them. This CDR3 is 12 amino acids long. The whole variable domain, remainder taken from reference TRBV2 and TRBJ2-3, is EPEVTQTPSHQVTQMGQEVILRCVPISNHLYFYWYRQILGQKVEFLVSFYNNEISEKSEIFDDQFSVERPDGSNFTLKIRSTKLEDSAMYFCASRTPPDTQYFGPGTRLTVL.

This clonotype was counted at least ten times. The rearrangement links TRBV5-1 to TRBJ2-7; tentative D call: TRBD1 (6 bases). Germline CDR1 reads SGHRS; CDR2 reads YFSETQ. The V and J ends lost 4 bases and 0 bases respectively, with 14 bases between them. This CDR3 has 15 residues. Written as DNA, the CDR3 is TGCGCCAGCAGCGCAGACAGGCTTACCTCCTACGAGCAGTACTTC. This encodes CASSADRLTSYEQYF.

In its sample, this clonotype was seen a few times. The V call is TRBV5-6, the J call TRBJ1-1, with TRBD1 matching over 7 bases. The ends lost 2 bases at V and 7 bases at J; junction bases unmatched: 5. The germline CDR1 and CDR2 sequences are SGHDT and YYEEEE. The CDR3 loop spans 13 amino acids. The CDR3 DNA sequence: TGTGCCAGCAGCTTCGTACAGGGGATTGAAGCTTTCTTT. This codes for CASSFVQGIEAFF.

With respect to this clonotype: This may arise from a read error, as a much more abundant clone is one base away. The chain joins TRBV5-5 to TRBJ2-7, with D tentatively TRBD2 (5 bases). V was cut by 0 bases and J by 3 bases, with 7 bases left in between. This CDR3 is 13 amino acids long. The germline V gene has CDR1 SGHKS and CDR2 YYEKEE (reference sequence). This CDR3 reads CASSLAGNYEQYF. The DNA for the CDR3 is TGTGCCAGCAGCTTGGCGGGGAACTACGAGCAGTACTTC.

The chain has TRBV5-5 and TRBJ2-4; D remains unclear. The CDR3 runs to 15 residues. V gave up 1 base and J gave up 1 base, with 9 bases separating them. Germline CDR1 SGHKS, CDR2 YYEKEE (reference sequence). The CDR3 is CASSLRAQAKNIQYF. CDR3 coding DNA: TGTGCCAGCAGCTTGCGGGCGCAGGCCAAAAACATTCAGTACTTC.

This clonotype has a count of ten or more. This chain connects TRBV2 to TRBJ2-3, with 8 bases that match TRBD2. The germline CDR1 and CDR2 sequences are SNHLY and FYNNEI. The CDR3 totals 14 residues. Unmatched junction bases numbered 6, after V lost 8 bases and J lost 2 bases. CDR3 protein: CASRTGGVTDTQYF. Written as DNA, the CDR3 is TGTGCCAGCCGGACGGGGGGGGTCACAGATACGCAGTATTTT.

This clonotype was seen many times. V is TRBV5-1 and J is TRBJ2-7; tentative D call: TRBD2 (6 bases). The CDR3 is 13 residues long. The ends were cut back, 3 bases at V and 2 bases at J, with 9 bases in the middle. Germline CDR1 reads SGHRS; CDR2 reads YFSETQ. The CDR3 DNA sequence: TGCGCCAGCAGCTGGGGACTGGCCTACGAGCAGTACTTC. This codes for CASSWGLAYEQYF.

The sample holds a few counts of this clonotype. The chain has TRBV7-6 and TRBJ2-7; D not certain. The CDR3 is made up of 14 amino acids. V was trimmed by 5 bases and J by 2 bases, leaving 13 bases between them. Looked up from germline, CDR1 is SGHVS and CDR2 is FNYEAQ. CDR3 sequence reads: CASSLSEFTYEQYF. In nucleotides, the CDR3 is TGTGCCAGCAGCCTCTCCGAGTTCACCTACGAGCAGTACTTC.

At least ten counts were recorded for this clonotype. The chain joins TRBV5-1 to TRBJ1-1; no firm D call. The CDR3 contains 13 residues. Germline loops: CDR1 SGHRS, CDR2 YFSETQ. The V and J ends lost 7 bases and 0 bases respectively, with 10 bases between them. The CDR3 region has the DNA TGCGCCAGCCATTACTCTTTGAACACTGAAGCTTTCTTT. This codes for CASHYSLNTEAFF. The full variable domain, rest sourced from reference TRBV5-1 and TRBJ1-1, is KAGVTQTPRYLIKTRGQQVTLSCSPISGHRSVSWYQQTPGQGLQFLFEYFSETQRNKGNFPGRFSGRQFSNSRSEMNVSTLELGDSALYLCASHYSLNTEAFFGQGTRLTVV.

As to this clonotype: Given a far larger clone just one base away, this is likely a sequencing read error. CDR3 residues: CASSLEGRDEQFF. The CDR3 nucleotides read TGTGCCAGCAGCTTAGAGGGTAGAGATGAGCAGTTCTTC. The rearrangement joins TRBV5-5 to TRBJ2-1; weak D call: TRBD2 (5 bases). With 2 bases removed from V and 8 bases from J, the gap between germline ends came to 11 bases. There are 13 residues in the CDR3. Germline V lookup: CDR1 SGHKS, CDR2 YYEKEE (reference sequence).

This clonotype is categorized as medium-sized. The CDR3 here is CASSSSIRRGEQYF. DNA of the CDR3: TGTGCCAGCAGCTCCTCCATTAGGAGGGGCGAGCAGTACTTC. The rearrangement joins TRBV7-9 to TRBJ2-7; D is perhaps TRBD2 (6 bases). The V and J ends lost 4 bases and 6 bases respectively, with 16 bases between them. The CDR3 totals 14 residues. Germline CDR1 is SEHNR and CDR2 is FQNEAQ (reference sequence).

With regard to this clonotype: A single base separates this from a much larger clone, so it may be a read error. In nucleotides, the CDR3 is TGTGCCAGCAGTGGAGCAGGGGGTCAGGGGGGGACCGGGGAGCTGTTTTTT. This translates into CASSGAGGQGGTGELFF. The chain is built from TRBV2 and TRBJ2-2; D may correspond to TRBD1 or TRBD2 (7 bases each). Germline lookup yields CDR1 SNHLY and CDR2 FYNNEI. CDR3 length equals 17 residues. V lost 4 bases, J lost 5 bases, and 20 bases lay in between.